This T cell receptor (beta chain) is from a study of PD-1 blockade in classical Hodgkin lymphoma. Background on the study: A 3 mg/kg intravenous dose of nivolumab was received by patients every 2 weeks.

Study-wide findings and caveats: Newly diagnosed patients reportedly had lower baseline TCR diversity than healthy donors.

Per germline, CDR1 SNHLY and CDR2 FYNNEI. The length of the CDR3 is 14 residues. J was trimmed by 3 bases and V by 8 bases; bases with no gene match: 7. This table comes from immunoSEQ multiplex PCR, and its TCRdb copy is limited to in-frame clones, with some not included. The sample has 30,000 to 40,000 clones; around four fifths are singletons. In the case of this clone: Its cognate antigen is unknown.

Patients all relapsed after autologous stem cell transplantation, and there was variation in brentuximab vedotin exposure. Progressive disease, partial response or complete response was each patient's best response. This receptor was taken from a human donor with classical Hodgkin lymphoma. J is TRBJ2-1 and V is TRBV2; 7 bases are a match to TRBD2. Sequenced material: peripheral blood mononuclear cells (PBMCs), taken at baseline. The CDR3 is CASLADEGYNEQFF. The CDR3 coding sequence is TGTGCCAGCCTAGCGGACGAGGGCTACAATGAGCAGTTCTTC.